The T cell receptor beta chain under discussion was sequenced for a study of shared clonotypes between healthy human individuals. Regarding the study as a whole: It was expected that sequencing depth would affect clonotype sharing among donors.

This clone has more than one count but fewer than ten. Its antigen is undetermined. Several immunoSEQ plates held equal portions of the genomic DNA taken from each subset. Measured with immunoSEQ multiplex PCR; TCRdb has only the in-frame clones, and not every one. The sample lists approximately 480,000 clones, about 80% occurring once. Losses at the gene ends were 2 bases for V and 6 bases for J; bases not matched to a gene: 1. Germline loops: CDR1 MNHNY, CDR2 SVGAGI (reference sequence). The CDR3 has 13 amino acids. Sequenced: PBMCs. This TCR was recovered from a woman between 40 and 50 years old in good health. Some clones in this sample may be carry-over from other donors' samples. V usage is TRBV6-6 and J usage is TRBJ1-1, with TRBD1 matching 9 bases. CDR3 in DNA: TGTGCCAGCAGTTACACAGGGGGCGCTGAAGCTTTCTTT. Translation: CASSYTGGAEAFF.